This entry describes one TCR beta chain. Methods used by the authors: Amplification from reference gene primers served as the basis for estimated nucleated cell counts. Sequencing was performed with immunoSEQ multiplex PCR; in TCRdb, only in-frame clones are kept and a portion is missing. The DNA was the basis for D and trimming; V, J and clone size are from that table. The table lists 250,000 to 350,000 clones, about nine tenths of them singletons, with under 3.5% in the top ten. Recovered participants had two consecutive negative NP/OP PCR tests, healthcare professional clearance, or symptom resolution. This entry is derived from a study of blood T cell repertoires in COVID-19. Study details: The origin of the acute and convalescent COVID-19 samples was the United States, Italy and Spain. From T cells, B-cell-depleted T cells, or PBMCs came the material, which was cDNA or gDNA.

The CDR3 spans 15 residues. The germline gives CDR1 LNHDA, CDR2 SQIVND (reference sequence). Trimming left V 7 bases short and J 0 bases short, with 13 bases between. The rearrangement links TRBV19 to TRBJ1-5; D gene uncertain. This TCR was sampled from a woman aged 50 to 60 who had recovered from COVID-19. Sequenced: PBMCs or T cells enriched from blood (not recorded which). The CDR3 here is CASKSGGNSNQPQHF. The CDR3 DNA follows: TGTGCCAGTAAGTCCGGCGGGAATAGCAATCAGCCCCAGCATTTT.